What follows describes a single T cell receptor beta chain. Using immunoSEQ multiplex PCR, the repertoire was profiled, and TCRdb retains in-frame clones only, with some absent. Of fewer than 85,000 clones detected, around 81% appear once; the ten largest clones hold 4% to 4.5%. The data are from a study of OX40 agonist ivuxolimab in advanced cancers. CDR3 size: 13 residues. The V gene lost 0 bases and the J gene lost 4 bases, with 7 bases spanning the gap. Germline CDR1 SGHKS, CDR2 YYEKEE (reference sequence). The sequence derives from an adult with an advanced solid tumor such as melanoma, head and neck, liver or kidney cancer. Material: CD4+ or CD8+ T cells sorted from blood, obtained in a trial of the OX40 agonist ivuxolimab. The rearrangement links TRBV5-5 to TRBJ1-2; D unclear. DNA for the CDR3: TGTGCCAGCAGCTTGGAGATCGGCTATGGCTACACCTTC. It specifies CASSLEIGYGYTF.